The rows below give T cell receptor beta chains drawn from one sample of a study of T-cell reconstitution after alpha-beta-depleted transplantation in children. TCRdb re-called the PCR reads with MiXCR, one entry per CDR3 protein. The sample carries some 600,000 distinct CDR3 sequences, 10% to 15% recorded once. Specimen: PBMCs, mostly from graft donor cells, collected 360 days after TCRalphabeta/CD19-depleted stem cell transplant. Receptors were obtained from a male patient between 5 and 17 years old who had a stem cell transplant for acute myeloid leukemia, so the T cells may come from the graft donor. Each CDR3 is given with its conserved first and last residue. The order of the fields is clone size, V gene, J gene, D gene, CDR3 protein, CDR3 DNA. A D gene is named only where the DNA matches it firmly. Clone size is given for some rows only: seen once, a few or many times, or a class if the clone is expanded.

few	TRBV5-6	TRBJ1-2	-	CASSKFSYGYTF	TGTGCCAGCAGCAAGTTCTCCTATGGCTACACCTTC
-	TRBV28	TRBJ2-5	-	CASSFTVQGPQETQYF	TGTGCCAGCAGTTTTACGGTCCAGGGGCCACAAGAGACCCAGTACTTC
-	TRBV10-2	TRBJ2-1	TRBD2	CASSGPAGEYNEQFF	TGCGCCAGCAGTGGTCCAGCGGGAGAATACAATGAGCAGTTCTTC
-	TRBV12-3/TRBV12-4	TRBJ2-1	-	CASSSESYNEQFF	TGTGCCAGCAGTTCAGAAAGTTACAATGAGCAGTTCTTC
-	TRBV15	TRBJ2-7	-	CATSRVVTGYASYEQYF	TGTGCCACCAGCAGAGTCGTGACAGGTTATGCATCCTACGAGCAGTACTTC
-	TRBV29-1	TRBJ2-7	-	CSVGAPGRSYEQYF	TGCAGCGTTGGGGCACCCGGGCGGTCCTACGAGCAGTACTTC
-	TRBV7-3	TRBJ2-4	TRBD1	CASSDGTDLAKNIQYF	TGTGCCAGCAGCGACGGGACAGACCTAGCCAAAAACATTCAGTACTTC
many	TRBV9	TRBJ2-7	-	CASSVGGGAPYEQYF	TGTGCCAGCAGCGTAGGGGGCGGAGCTCCCTACGAGCAGTACTTC
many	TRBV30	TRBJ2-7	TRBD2	CAWSQRLAGGPYEQYF	TGTGCCTGGAGTCAACGACTAGCGGGAGGACCCTACGAGCAGTACTTC
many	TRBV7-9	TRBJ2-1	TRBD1	CASSLRDRGYNEQFF	TGTGCCAGCAGCCTCCGGGACAGGGGTTACAATGAGCAGTTCTTC
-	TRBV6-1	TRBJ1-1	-	CASRGRGYTEAFF	TGTGCCAGCAGGGGGAGGGGTTACACTGAAGCTTTCTTT